This is a list of T cell receptor beta chains from one sample in a study of cytomegalovirus exposure and HLA in healthy donors. Sequencing used immunoSEQ multiplex PCR; TCRdb keeps in-frame clones, though not all of them. In the table there are 180,000 or so clones, 75% to 85% of which are singletons. The specimen was PBMCs. The receptors shown here come from a man aged 18-30 years in good health and CMV-seronegative. Each CDR3 is given with its conserved first and last residue. D genes are given only for firm matches. A row's size may be missing; if present it is once, few, many or a size class.

V	size	J	D	CDR3	DNA
TRBV5-6	NA	TRBJ1-6	NA	CASSSNNSPLHF	TGTGCCAGCAGCTCTAATAATTCACCCCTCCACTTT
TRBV5-1	NA	TRBJ2-7	TRBD2	CASSLHGAGAYEQYF	TGCGCCAGCAGCTTGCATGGTGCGGGAGCCTACGAGCAGTACTTC
TRBV7-2	NA	TRBJ2-6	NA	CASSFRGAGANVLTF	TGTGCCAGCAGCTTCAGGGGGGCTGGGGCCAACGTCCTGACTTTC
TRBV2	NA	TRBJ2-7	NA	CASSDLGGGTYEQYF	TGTGCCAGCAGTGATTTGGGCGGAGGGACCTACGAGCAGTACTTC
TRBV10-1	NA	TRBJ2-1	NA	CASSADGGPKIRGEQFF	TGCGCCAGCAGTGCAGATGGGGGCCCTAAAATTAGGGGTGAGCAGTTCTTC
TRBV10-3	NA	TRBJ2-2	TRBD1	CAIKDRRLTGELFF	TGTGCCATCAAGGACAGGAGGCTCACCGGGGAGCTGTTTTTT
TRBV7-2	NA	TRBJ1-2	NA	CASSLGQYYGYTF	TGTGCCAGCAGCTTAGGGCAGTACTATGGCTACACCTTC
TRBV5-1	NA	TRBJ2-1	TRBD2	CASSLVRLAGGGEQFF	TGCGCCAGCAGCTTGGTCCGACTAGCGGGAGGCGGTGAGCAGTTCTTC
TRBV11-2	NA	TRBJ2-2	TRBD1	CASSSTGGYTGELFF	TGTGCCAGCAGCTCGACAGGGGGTTACACCGGGGAGCTGTTTTTT
TRBV4-3	NA	TRBJ2-3	TRBD2	CASSQDRTSGAQYF	TGCGCCAGCAGCCAAGATCGGACTAGCGGAGCGCAGTATTTT
TRBV6-6	NA	TRBJ2-5	NA	CASSPSQPGETQYF	TGTGCCAGCAGCCCCTCACAGCCCGGAGAGACCCAGTACTTC
TRBV19	NA	TRBJ1-2	TRBD1	CASNDREFDGYTF	TGTGCCAGTAATGACAGGGAGTTCGATGGCTACACCTTC
TRBV2	NA	TRBJ2-3	TRBD1	CASSRDRGNLNTQYF	TGTGCCAGCAGTCGGGACAGGGGGAACTTGAATACGCAGTATTTT
TRBV10-3	NA	TRBJ1-1	NA	CAISQGSTEAFF	TGTGCCATCAGTCAGGGTTCCACTGAAGCTTTCTTT
TRBV5-1	once	TRBJ1-1	TRBD1	CASSRASQGAKNTEAFF	TGCGCCAGCAGCCGGGCCTCACAGGGGGCAAAAAACACTGAAGCTTTCTTT
TRBV2	NA	TRBJ2-2	NA	CASRPIRGGTGELFF	TGTGCCAGCAGACCGATCAGGGGCGGGACCGGGGAGCTGTTTTTT
TRBV6-6	NA	TRBJ1-1	NA	CASSYLGAEAFF	TGTGCCAGCAGTTACCTAGGCGCTGAAGCTTTCTTT
TRBV4-3	NA	TRBJ2-6	TRBD1	CASSQGWGQGWVGANVLTF	TGCGCCAGCAGCCAAGGGTGGGGACAGGGATGGGTAGGGGCCAACGTCCTGACTTTC
TRBV10-3	NA	TRBJ2-5	TRBD2	CAIRAGGQETQYF	TGTGCCATCAGGGCGGGGGGACAAGAGACCCAGTACTTC
TRBV30	NA	TRBJ1-6	NA	CAWSPGGFGNSPLHF	TGTGCCTGGTCCCCCGGAGGTTTTGGTAATTCACCCCTCCACTTT
TRBV7-2	NA	TRBJ1-2	NA	CASTFKTTQGYTF	TGTGCCAGCACCTTTAAAACGACACAGGGCTACACCTTC
TRBV6-1	NA	TRBJ2-3	NA	CASSEMTGSTDTQYF	TGTGCCAGCAGTGAAATGACAGGAAGCACAGATACGCAGTATTTT
TRBV5-1	NA	TRBJ2-3	TRBD2	CASSLVSAGGSTDTQYF	TGCGCCAGCAGCTTGGTTTCGGCGGGGGGATCCACAGATACGCAGTATTTT
TRBV18	NA	TRBJ2-3	NA	CASSPSLGGLIGTDTQYF	TGTGCCAGCTCACCCTCACTCGGGGGGCTAATAGGCACAGATACGCAGTATTTT
TRBV7-2	NA	TRBJ2-1	NA	CASSRISLPQGCEQFF	TGTGCCAGCAGCCGGATTAGCCTCCCTCAGGGGTGTGAGCAGTTCTTC
TRBV19	NA	TRBJ2-5	TRBD2	CATSGRPGGTQYF	TGTGCCACCAGCGGGAGGCCGGGGGGGACCCAGTACTTC
TRBV9	NA	TRBJ2-7	TRBD2	CASSVGTRRHEQYF	TGTGCCAGCAGCGTCGGGACTAGACGCCACGAGCAGTACTTC
TRBV6-6	NA	TRBJ2-2	NA	CASSHRDTGPGELFF	TGTGCCAGCAGTCACCGGGACACAGGACCGGGGGAGCTGTTTTTT
TRBV27	NA	TRBJ1-5	NA	CASGEGQGSNQPQHF	TGTGCCAGCGGGGAGGGGCAGGGCTCCAATCAGCCCCAGCATTTT
TRBV10-1	NA	TRBJ2-7	TRBD2	CASAWTSAEQYF	TGCGCCAGCGCGTGGACTAGCGCCGAGCAGTACTTC
TRBV6-1	NA	TRBJ1-1	NA	CASSTTSGTEAFF	TGTGCCAGCAGCACGACTTCGGGCACTGAAGCTTTCTTT
TRBV5-6	NA	TRBJ1-5	TRBD1	CASSLWQGVTQPQHF	TGTGCCAGCAGCTTGTGGCAGGGGGTCACTCAGCCCCAGCATTTT
TRBV19	NA	TRBJ1-2	TRBD1	CASSTWDSSNYGYTF	TGTGCCAGTAGTACCTGGGACAGCTCTAACTATGGCTACACCTTC
TRBV6-5	NA	TRBJ2-3	TRBD2	CASRDIAGTDTQYF	TGTGCCAGCAGGGATATAGCGGGAACGGATACGCAGTATTTT
TRBV2	NA	TRBJ2-1	TRBD2	CASSEALTSGGGYNEQFF	TGTGCCAGCAGTGAAGCGCTTACTAGCGGGGGAGGATACAATGAGCAGTTCTTC
TRBV27	NA	TRBJ2-2	TRBD2	CATRLAGGFTGELFF	TGTGCCACCCGACTAGCGGGGGGGTTCACCGGGGAGCTGTTTTTT
TRBV7-8	once	TRBJ1-2	NA	CASSTNLPGTDGYTF	TGTGCCAGCAGCACAAACTTGCCCGGGACTGATGGCTACACCTTC
TRBV11-2	few	TRBJ2-7	TRBD2	CASRTSGSYEQYF	TGTGCCAGCAGGACTAGCGGATCCTACGAGCAGTACTTC
TRBV6-6	NA	TRBJ1-1	NA	CASSYFLEGGTEAFF	TGTGCCAGCAGTTATTTTCTGGAAGGAGGCACTGAAGCTTTCTTT
TRBV6-4	few	TRBJ1-1	NA	CASSPEGGGVTEAFF	TGTGCCAGCAGCCCGGAGGGGGGGGGCGTCACTGAAGCTTTCTTT
TRBV19	NA	TRBJ2-5	NA	CASSIDAEQGVTETQYF	TGTGCCAGTAGTATAGATGCGGAACAGGGAGTGACGGAGACCCAGTACTTC
TRBV7-3	NA	TRBJ2-3	TRBD2	CASSPGGGFRYTQYF	TGTGCCAGCAGCCCCGGGGGGGGGTTTCGGTATACGCAGTATTTT
TRBV5-8	NA	TRBJ2-2	NA	CASSLSGLANTGELFF	TGTGCCAGCAGCTTATCCGGACTCGCGAACACCGGGGAGCTGTTTTTT
TRBV7-9	NA	TRBJ2-5	NA	CASSLVSAGQETQYF	TGTGCCAGCAGCTTAGTATCGGCAGGCCAAGAGACCCAGTACTTC
TRBV19	NA	TRBJ1-2	NA	CASSMAALSYYGYTF	TGTGCCAGTAGTATGGCAGCGTTATCTTACTATGGCTACACCTTC
TRBV4-1	NA	TRBJ2-3	TRBD2	CASSRNLGGAYTDTQYF	TGCGCCAGCAGCCGCAACCTCGGGGGGGCCTACACAGATACGCAGTATTTT
TRBV7-8	NA	TRBJ1-4	TRBD1	CASSLGRQGLNEKLFF	TGTGCCAGCAGCTTAGGACGACAGGGTCTTAATGAAAAACTGTTTTTT
TRBV5-6	few	TRBJ2-4	NA	CASSLRQAKNIQYF	TGTGCCAGCAGCTTGAGACAGGCCAAAAACATTCAGTACTTC
TRBV5-1	NA	TRBJ1-1	TRBD1	CASSLGQGGVNTEAFF	TGCGCCAGCAGCCTAGGACAGGGTGGGGTGAACACTGAAGCTTTCTTT
TRBV30	once	TRBJ1-1	NA	CAWSLTGLNTEAFF	TGTGCCTGGAGTCTGACAGGTCTGAACACTGAAGCTTTCTTT
TRBV7-8	NA	TRBJ1-5	NA	CASSSAVDSNQPQHF	TGTGCCAGCAGCTCAGCGGTAGATAGCAATCAGCCCCAGCATTTT
TRBV2	NA	TRBJ2-1	TRBD2	CASSATRTSGGNNEQFF	TGTGCCAGCAGCGCTACTCGAACTAGCGGAGGAAACAATGAGCAGTTCTTC
TRBV27	NA	TRBJ2-7	NA	CASRTATSEQYF	TGTGCCAGTAGAACAGCGACTAGCGAGCAGTACTTC